These T cell receptor beta chains were read from a single sample in a study of glioma-infiltrating T cells. TCRdb fed the multiplex PCR reads into MiXCR, producing one record per CDR3 protein. In the table there are 16,000 or so distinct CDR3 sequences, about 62% of which are singletons. Sequencing input: glioma tissue, nonneoplastic brain tissue, or PBMCs (not recorded which). These TCRs come from a human donor with low-grade glioma or glioblastoma, undergoing nonglioma brain surgery, or in good health (not recorded which). Both conserved end residues are part of each CDR3. A D gene is named only where the DNA matches it firmly. The size entry is marked missing in some rows and otherwise reads once, few, many or a size class.

abundance | j_gene | d_gene | v_gene | CDR3nt | CDR3aa
many | TRBJ2-7 | NA | TRBV28 | TGTGCCAGCAGTTTAATCGAGCAGTACTTC | CASSLIEQYF
NA | TRBJ1-2 | TRBD1 | TRBV18 | TGTGCCAGCTCACCAGAGGCAGCCTCAGGGGGGGACTATGGCTACACCTTC | CASSPEAASGGDYGYTF
NA | TRBJ2-7 | TRBD1 | TRBV19 | TGTGCCAGTAGTAACCTGGGGGACAGGGCATACGAGCAGTACTTC | CASSNLGDRAYEQYF
many | TRBJ1-6 | NA | TRBV14 | TGTGCCAGCAGCCAAGCCGATTCTTCACCCCTCCACTTT | CASSQADSSPLHF
NA | TRBJ1-1 | NA | TRBV20-1 | TGCAGTGCTAGTGTCGGGGGCATGAACACTGAAGCTTTCTTT | CSASVGGMNTEAFF
NA | TRBJ1-5 | NA | TRBV27 | TGTGCCGTAGACCAGCCCCAGCATTTT | CAVDQPQHF
once | TRBJ2-2 | NA | TRBV6-2/TRBV6-3 | TGTGCCAGCAGTTACGTGGTAGCTGTCACCGGGGAGCTGTTTTTT | CASSYVVAVTGELFF
few | TRBJ2-7 | NA | TRBV4-3 | TGCGCCAGCAGCCAAGACGTCCCCGTCAGGACCTACGAGCAGTACTTC | CASSQDVPVRTYEQYF
NA | TRBJ2-7 | NA | TRBV6-6 | TGTGCCAGCAGTTACCAAAGGATAAGCTCCTACGAGCAGTACTTC | CASSYQRISSYEQYF
few | TRBJ2-1 | TRBD1 | TRBV6-1 | TGTGCCAGCAGTGGCCGGGACAGGGTATTAAATGAGCAGTTCTTC | CASSGRDRVLNEQFF
NA | TRBJ2-7 | TRBD2 | TRBV20-1 | TGCAGTGCTTCCCCAGCGGGAATCTACGAGCAGTACTTC | CSASPAGIYEQYF
NA | TRBJ1-1 | NA | TRBV11-2 | TGTGCCAGCAGCCCCCGAGGGGTCATGAACACTGAAGCTTTCTTT | CASSPRGVMNTEAFF
few | TRBJ1-1 | TRBD1 | TRBV28 | TGTGCCAGCAGTTCCGGACAGGTTAACACTGAAGCTTTCTTT | CASSSGQVNTEAFF
NA | TRBJ2-1 | NA | TRBV7-9 | TGTGCCAGCAGCTTCAGGCGGGATTGCGATGAGCAGTTCTTC | CASSFRRDCDEQFF
NA | TRBJ2-3 | TRBD2 | TRBV29-1 | TGCAGCGTCCTAGCGGGTGGAACAGATACGCAGTATTTT | CSVLAGGTDTQYF
NA | TRBJ2-1 | TRBD2 | TRBV7-2 | TGTGCCAGCAGCTCCAAAAGCGGGGGGCCGGCCCTTACCTACAATGAGCAGTTCTTC | CASSSKSGGPALTYNEQFF
many | TRBJ2-7 | NA | TRBV3-1 | TGTGCCAGCAGTTTGGGACGGTCCTACGAGCAGTACTTC | CASSLGRSYEQYF
few | TRBJ2-3 | TRBD1 | TRBV6-6 | TGTGCCAGCAGTTACTCTCGGCAGGGGGACACAGATACGCAGTATTTT | CASSYSRQGDTDTQYF
NA | TRBJ1-3 | TRBD1 | TRBV18 | TGTGCCAGCTCACCCGGACAGGGCTTTGCTGGAAACACCATATATTTT | CASSPGQGFAGNTIYF
many | TRBJ1-6 | TRBD1 | TRBV7-6 | TGTGCCAGCAGCTTAGGACGGCAGACAGGGTATAATTCACCCCTCCACTTT | CASSLGRQTGYNSPLHF